Listed below are T cell receptor beta chains from one sample, sequenced in a study of blood T cell repertoires in COVID-19. This table comes from immunoSEQ multiplex PCR, and its TCRdb copy is limited to in-frame clones, with some not included. The sample lists around 300,000 clones, approximately 85% seen once, with roughly 7.8% in the top ten. Sample: peripheral blood. The receptors were gathered from a human donor in a cohort sampled during active COVID-19. The CDR3 runs from the conserved cysteine through the conserved F or W. The D gene is left open where the match is weak. Clone size appears in some rows only: once, few, many, or a class for an expanded clone.

D gene	J gene	clone size	V gene	CDR3 length	CDR3 DNA	CDR3 protein
TRBD1	TRBJ1-2	NA	TRBV6-5	15	TGTGCCAGCACCCTGGACAGGGTGACTAACTATGGCTACACCTTC	CASTLDRVTNYGYTF
NA	TRBJ2-3	NA	TRBV5-4	12	TGTGCCAGCAGCCGCCCGGCAGATACGCAGTATTTT	CASSRPADTQYF
TRBD1	TRBJ1-1	NA	TRBV5-4	16	TGTGCCAGCAGCCTGACCGGGACAGTCTTGTACACTGAAGCTTTCTTT	CASSLTGTVLYTEAFF
NA	TRBJ1-1	few	TRBV6-2/TRBV6-3	14	TGTGCCAGCAGCTTACAGGGATGGAACACTGAAGCTTTCTTT	CASSLQGWNTEAFF
NA	TRBJ2-7	few	TRBV11-2	12	TGTGCCAGCAGAACCCAGGGGAGCGAGCAGTACTTC	CASRTQGSEQYF
TRBD1	TRBJ2-7	NA	TRBV11-2	17	TGTGCCAGCAGCTTAGTTAGGTTGGCAGGGGGTTCCTACGAGCAGTACTTC	CASSLVRLAGGSYEQYF
NA	TRBJ2-7	NA	TRBV9	12	TGTGCCAGCAGCGACTCTTCCTACGAGCAGTACTTC	CASSDSSYEQYF
TRBD1	TRBJ1-1	once	TRBV12-5	15	TGTGCTAGTGGATTCCCCGACAGGGGGGGGACTGAAGCTTTCTTT	CASGFPDRGGTEAFF
NA	TRBJ1-1	NA	TRBV30	11	TGTGCTTCACAGGGGAACACTGAAGCTTTCTTT	CASQGNTEAFF
TRBD1	TRBJ1-1	many	TRBV3-1/TRBV3-2	15	TGTGCCAGCAGCCATCAAAGGACAGGGAGGGGCGAAGCTTTCTTT	CASSHQRTGRGEAFF
NA	TRBJ2-3	NA	TRBV24-1	14	TGTGCCACCAGTGGGCAGGGGGGTCTGAATACGCAGTATTTT	CATSGQGGLNTQYF
TRBD1	TRBJ1-4	NA	TRBV2	14	TGTGCCAGCATCGGACAGGGGGCGGGTGAAAAACTGTTTTTT	CASIGQGAGEKLFF
TRBD1	TRBJ2-7	few	TRBV24-1	13	TGTGCCAGCCCTTACAGGGGTCACTACGAGCAGTACTTC	CASPYRGHYEQYF
NA	TRBJ1-2	once	TRBV29-1	12	TGCAGCGCGTTATTGGCAGGCTATGGCTACACCTTC	CSALLAGYGYTF
NA	TRBJ1-1	NA	TRBV6-5	14	TGTGCCAGCAGTTGGTCGTCCAGGAACACTGAAGCTTTCTTT	CASSWSSRNTEAFF
NA	TRBJ2-3	NA	TRBV27	14	TGTGCCAGCCACTACGGGGTCACCTCAGATACGCAGTATTTT	CASHYGVTSDTQYF
TRBD1	TRBJ1-6	NA	TRBV15	18	TGTGCCACCAGCAGAGAATTTGGGGACAGGGTAAGAAATTCACCCCTCCACTTT	CATSREFGDRVRNSPLHF
TRBD1	TRBJ1-2	NA	TRBV5-6	14	TGTGCCAGCAGCTTGCAGGGGGCGGACTATGGCTACACCTTC	CASSLQGADYGYTF
TRBD1	TRBJ2-3	once	TRBV19	14	TGTGCCAGTAGTCCGGGACAGTTCACAGATACGCAGTATTTT	CASSPGQFTDTQYF
TRBD2	TRBJ2-7	NA	TRBV27	14	TGTGCCAGCAGTCCCCGCGGGGGTTACTACGAGCAGTACTTC	CASSPRGGYYEQYF
TRBD2	TRBJ2-3	NA	TRBV18	14	TGTGCCAGCTCACCAAGGACTAGCGGAGATACGCAGTATTTT	CASSPRTSGDTQYF
TRBD2	TRBJ2-2	NA	TRBV4-1	16	TGCGCCCCCAGCCGGGGGGCCGCGGGGGGGCCCGGGGAGCTGTTTTTT	CAPSRGAAGGPGELFF
TRBD1	TRBJ1-2	NA	TRBV5-6	16	TGTGCCAGCAGCTTGTACGGGACAGGCGAGTATTATGGCTACACCTTC	CASSLYGTGEYYGYTF
TRBD1	TRBJ1-4	NA	TRBV24-1	15	TGTGCCACCAGTGATCCGACAGGGGCGGATGAAAAACTGTTTTTT	CATSDPTGADEKLFF
NA	TRBJ1-4	NA	TRBV7-3	13	TGTGCCAGCAGCTCGGGGATGGGGGAAAAACTGTTTTTT	CASSSGMGEKLFF
NA	TRBJ1-5	NA	TRBV19	13	TGTGCCAGTAGTATAGATCGCGGTCAGCCCCAGCATTTT	CASSIDRGQPQHF
NA	TRBJ2-5	NA	TRBV21-1	15	TGTGCCAGCAGCAAAGCAGCGGGGGGGATCCAGACCCAGTACTTC	CASSKAAGGIQTQYF
NA	TRBJ1-1	few	TRBV11-3	14	TGTGCCAGCAGCTTAGATAGCTACACCGGGGAAGCTTTCTTT	CASSLDSYTGEAFF
NA	TRBJ1-3	NA	TRBV10-3	16	TGTGCCATCAGACGGGACTCCTTCAGCTCTGGAAACACCATATATTTT	CAIRRDSFSSGNTIYF
TRBD1	TRBJ2-7	NA	TRBV6-5	15	TGTGCCAGCAGTTCCCGGGGACAGAAGGCCTACGAGCAGTACTTC	CASSSRGQKAYEQYF
NA	TRBJ2-3	once	TRBV5-1	11	TGCGCCAGCAGCTTGCAGGATACGCAGTATTTT	CASSLQDTQYF
NA	TRBJ2-3	NA	TRBV3-1/TRBV3-2	14	TGTGCCAGCAGCCCCGACATCGGCGCAGATACGCAGTATTTT	CASSPDIGADTQYF
TRBD1	TRBJ1-1	NA	TRBV13	15	TGTGCCAGCAGCAGCCGGGACAGAGCTGAACATGAAGCTTTCTTT	CASSSRDRAEHEAFF
TRBD1	TRBJ2-4	NA	TRBV5-1	16	TGCGCCAGCAGCACCGGGACAGGGTCGAACTCAAACATTCAGTACTTC	CASSTGTGSNSNIQYF
NA	TRBJ1-3	few	TRBV7-3	14	TGTGCCAGCAGCTTACAGGGCTCAGGGAACACCATATATTTT	CASSLQGSGNTIYF
NA	TRBJ2-1	NA	TRBV13	15	TGTGCCAGCACCCCCCGGGGGCGGGGGAACAATGAGCAGTTCTTC	CASTPRGRGNNEQFF
NA	TRBJ2-2	NA	TRBV6-2/TRBV6-3	14	TGTGCCAGCAGTTACAACAGTAAATCGGGGGAGCTGTTTTTT	CASSYNSKSGELFF
NA	TRBJ1-4	many	TRBV7-9	15	TGTGCCAGCACCTTAGGAGAGACAGGAGGTGAAAAACTGTTTTTT	CASTLGETGGEKLFF
NA	TRBJ2-7	NA	TRBV6-1	13	TGTGCCAGCAGTGAAGCGACTCCCTACGAGCAGTACTTC	CASSEATPYEQYF
TRBD1	TRBJ2-1	NA	TRBV6-1	18	TGTGCCAGCAGTGAATCTCAGGGGACAGGGAGCTCCTACAATGAGCAGTTCTTC	CASSESQGTGSSYNEQFF
NA	TRBJ2-7	NA	TRBV24-1	12	TGTGCCACCAGTGATCAGGGCGGCTTGCAGTACTTC	CATSDQGGLQYF
TRBD1	TRBJ1-4	NA	TRBV3-1/TRBV3-2	14	TGTGCCAGCAGCCCCGACAGGGGGAATGAAAAACTGTTTTTT	CASSPDRGNEKLFF
NA	TRBJ2-1	NA	TRBV19	16	TGTGCCAGTAGTCGACGACTGGGTACGATATACAATGAGCAGTTCTTC	CASSRRLGTIYNEQFF
TRBD1	TRBJ2-7	NA	TRBV30	12	TGTGCCTGGGGCCGGGACAGCTACGAGCAGTACTTC	CAWGRDSYEQYF
NA	TRBJ1-3	NA	TRBV12-5	13	TGTGCTAGTGGTTTGTTACCTCTGGGGGGGCCCCTTTTT	CASGLLPLGGPLF